These 19 T cell receptor beta chains originate from one sample sequenced in a study of blood T cell repertoires in COVID-19. Profiling relied on immunoSEQ multiplex PCR, and the TCRdb table lists in-frame clones only, not all of them. Of 160,000 or so clones listed, about 77% are singletons. The sequenced sample consisted of peripheral blood. Receptors were obtained from a woman of 80 years or more with acute or convalescent COVID-19.

The gene calls are TRBV10-3 and TRBJ2-7, with 10 bases lining up with TRBD2. The V and J ends lost 0 bases and 4 bases, in that order; junction bases with no gene match: 3. Germline V gene sequence: CDR1 ENHRY, CDR2 SYGVKD. This CDR3 is built from 15 residues. CDR3 sequence (DNA): TGTGCCATCAGTGAGTCGGCTAGCGGGGGATACGAGCAGTACTTC. It codes for CAISESASGGYEQYF.

This clone showed up just once. The chain has TRBV6-5 and TRBJ2-7; D perhaps matches TRBD1 (6 bases). The CDR3 length is 14 residues. V was cut by 5 bases and J by 3 bases, with 14 bases left in between. In germline, CDR1 is MNHEY, CDR2 SVGAGI. The CDR3, as DNA: TGTGCCAGCAGTCCCGGACAGATGTACTACGAGCAGTACTTC. It specifies CASSPGQMYYEQYF.

The rearrangement joins TRBV5-1 to TRBJ2-1, with TRBD1 matching 9 bases. The V segment lost 2 bases and the J segment 5 bases; nucleotides outside the gene matches: 11. CDR3 size: 17 residues. Germline V gives CDR1 SGHRS, CDR2 YFSETQ. This chain's CDR3 is CASSLVDRGGQNNEQFF. Here the CDR3 DNA reads TGCGCCAGCAGCTTAGTCGACAGGGGGGGTCAAAACAATGAGCAGTTCTTC. The variable domain in full, completed from reference TRBV5-1 and TRBJ2-1, reads KAGVTQTPRYLIKTRGQQVTLSCSPISGHRSVSWYQQTPGQGLQFLFEYFSETQRNKGNFPGRFSGRQFSNSRSEMNVSTLELGDSALYLCASSLVDRGGQNNEQFFGPGTRLTVL.

The genes are TRBV4-1 and TRBJ2-1, with 9 bases lining up with TRBD2. After removal of 4 bases from V and 7 bases from J, the junction contained 17 bases not matched to a gene. The CDR3 runs to 18 residues. The germline V gene has CDR1 MGHRA and CDR2 YSYEKL. CDR3 region: CASSPLGASGTRGNEQFF. DNA for the CDR3: TGCGCCAGCAGCCCCTTGGGGGCTAGCGGGACAAGGGGAAATGAGCAGTTCTTC.

The chain's CDR3 is CASSVYTGTGSGYTF. Here the CDR3 DNA reads TGTGCCAGTAGTGTATACACCGGGACAGGGAGTGGCTACACCTTC. The genes are TRBV19 and TRBJ1-2; 9 nucleotides match TRBD1. This CDR3 has 15 amino acids. V dropped 5 bases and J dropped 7; count of bases not matched to a gene: 11. Germline V gene data show CDR1 as LNHDA and CDR2 as SQIVND (reference sequence).

This sequence joins TRBV2 and TRBJ1-1; D remains ambiguous. Looked up from germline, CDR1 is SNHLY and CDR2 is FYNNEI. The CDR3 has 13 residues. Trimming removed 8 bases at V and 4 bases at J, with 14 bases between. Written as DNA, the CDR3 is TGTGCCAGCGCCCGCGGGGAGAGCACTGAAGCTTTCTTT. Its translation: CASARGESTEAFF.

The genes are TRBV28 and TRBJ2-7, with TRBD2 matching over 14 bases. The CDR3 consists of 19 residues. Germline-derived CDR1 and CDR2 are MDHEN and SYDVKM. The V gene end was trimmed by 7 bases and the J gene end by 3 bases; junction bases not matched to a gene: 17. The DNA of the CDR3 is TGTGCCAGCAACCCAACGGGACTAGCGGGAGAAAGGAGTATCTACGAGCAGTACTTC. It codes for CASNPTGLAGERSIYEQYF.

In regard to this clone: Other DNA sequences in this specimen translate into the identical CDR3. CDR3 sequence: CAWSVGSSYEQYF. The CDR3 DNA follows: TGTGCCTGGAGTGTAGGGAGCTCCTACGAGCAGTACTTC. The chain employs TRBV30 and TRBJ2-7; TRBD2 is a possible D gene (5 bases). This CDR3 has 13 amino acids. Trimming cost V 0 bases and J 0 bases, with 6 bases left between them. Germline CDR1 GTSNPN, CDR2 SVGIG (reference sequence).

The chain couples TRBV28 to TRBJ1-1, with 8 bases lining up with TRBD1. Trimming removed 4 bases from V and 3 bases from J; junction bases left unmatched: 4. Germline V gene lookup returns CDR1 MDHEN and CDR2 SYDVKM. The CDR3 runs to 14 residues. CDR3 sequence reads: CASSSGGEDTEAFF. The CDR3 nucleotides are TGTGCCAGCAGTTCAGGGGGCGAGGACACTGAAGCTTTCTTT.

The table lists this clone with a count of one. The chain is built from TRBV10-3 and TRBJ1-1; D uncertain. The CDR3 length is 13 residues. Germline values: CDR1 ENHRY, CDR2 SYGVKD. The V end lost 7 bases, the J end lost 0 bases, and 9 bases lay between the germline ends. The CDR3: CAITQNLNTEAFF. CDR3 bases: TGTGCCATCACACAAAACCTGAACACTGAAGCTTTCTTT.

The chain uses TRBV27 and TRBJ1-1, with 7 nucleotides matching TRBD1. Germline trimming cut 6 bases from V and 0 bases from J; bases unmatched to any gene: 10. Germline-derived CDR1 and CDR2 are MNHEY and SMNVEV (reference sequence). CDR3 size: 16 residues. CDR3 in DNA: TGTGCCAGCAGCCGTGCCGGGACAGCAATGAACACTGAAGCTTTCTTT. Protein product: CASSRAGTAMNTEAFF.

The V gene is TRBV19, the J gene TRBJ2-7; 7 bases align to TRBD1. The CDR3 loop spans 15 amino acids. With V trimmed by 0 bases and J by 2 bases, 4 bases remained unmatched. The germline V gene has CDR1 LNHDA and CDR2 SQIVND (reference sequence). The DNA for the CDR3 is TGTGCCAGTAGTATAGATGCGACAGGGACCTACGAGCAGTACTTC. Its protein is CASSIDATGTYEQYF.

The chain is built from TRBV6-5 and TRBJ2-7; 7 bases fit TRBD2. CDR1 and CDR2 (germline): MNHEY, SVGAGI. This CDR3 comprises 15 residues. The trim removed 6 bases at V and 5 bases at J, leaving 13 bases unmatched. CDR3 DNA: TGTGCCAGCAGAGTTGTGGGGGGAGGGTACCACGAGCAGTACTTC. This codes for CASRVVGGGYHEQYF.

The J gene is TRBJ1-1, the V gene TRBV6-5, with TRBD1 as a possible D gene (6 bases). This CDR3 spans 15 amino acids. Trimming took 5 bases from V and 5 from J, leaving 18 bases between them. Germline CDR1 MNHEY, CDR2 SVGAGI. Here the CDR3 reads CASSRPATGGTEAFF. The CDR3 DNA reads as TGTGCCAGCAGTCGGCCGGCGACAGGTGGGACTGAAGCTTTCTTT.

This rearrangement joins TRBV4-1 to TRBJ2-7, with 7 nucleotides matching TRBD2. Germline V gene data show CDR1 as MGHRA and CDR2 as YSYEKL. The CDR3 spans 15 residues. V dropped 3 bases and J dropped 0; count of bases not matched to a gene: 5. The CDR3: CASSQLGTNSYEQYF. Written as DNA, the CDR3 is TGCGCCAGCAGCCAGCTCGGGACTAACTCCTACGAGCAGTACTTC.

The chain combines TRBV30 with TRBJ1-6; D not resolved. Germline loops: CDR1 GTSNPN, CDR2 SVGIG (reference sequence). Trimming pared 0 bases from V and 7 bases from J, leaving 13 bases between. The CDR3 has 15 amino acids. The chain's CDR3 is CAWSVRRGRNSPLHF. CDR3 in DNA: TGTGCCTGGAGTGTAAGGCGAGGGAGGAATTCACCCCTCCACTTT.

This chain uses TRBV5-1 with TRBJ2-1; D possibly corresponds to TRBD2 (6 bases). CDR1 is SGHRS, CDR2 YFSETQ, per germline. The CDR3 sequence is 14 residues long. Between the trimmed V and J ends, which lost 4 bases and 7 bases, there was a span of 15 bases. The CDR3 protein is CASSAVGSRNEQFF. CDR3 bases: TGCGCCAGCAGCGCTGTCGGGAGCAGAAATGAGCAGTTCTTC.

This chain uses TRBV5-1 with TRBJ2-7; possible D gene TRBD1, 6 bases. CDR3 length equals 17 residues. With 2 bases removed from V and 6 bases from J, the gap between germline ends came to 24 bases. Germline CDR1 is SGHRS and CDR2 is YFSETQ. The DNA for the CDR3 is TGCGCCAGCAGCTTCGGACAGCTCTTACACGGCGGTGGCGAGCAGTACTTC. Encoded protein: CASSFGQLLHGGGEQYF. Combining the CDR3 with reference TRBV5-1 and TRBJ2-7 gives the whole variable domain KAGVTQTPRYLIKTRGQQVTLSCSPISGHRSVSWYQQTPGQGLQFLFEYFSETQRNKGNFPGRFSGRQFSNSRSEMNVSTLELGDSALYLCASSFGQLLHGGGEQYFGPGTRLTVT.

This chain uses TRBV3-1 (or the pseudogene TRBV3-2) with TRBJ1-1; D gene unclear. The CDR3 length is 16 residues. Trimming shortened V by 1 base and J by 1 base, and 13 bases separated the two germline ends. Germline V gene sequence: CDR1 LGHDT, CDR2 YNNKEL (reference sequence). The CDR3 region has the DNA TGTGCCAGCAGCCAAGTAGTCAACCCGGGGAACACTGAAGCTTTCTTT. This codes for CASSQVVNPGNTEAFF.